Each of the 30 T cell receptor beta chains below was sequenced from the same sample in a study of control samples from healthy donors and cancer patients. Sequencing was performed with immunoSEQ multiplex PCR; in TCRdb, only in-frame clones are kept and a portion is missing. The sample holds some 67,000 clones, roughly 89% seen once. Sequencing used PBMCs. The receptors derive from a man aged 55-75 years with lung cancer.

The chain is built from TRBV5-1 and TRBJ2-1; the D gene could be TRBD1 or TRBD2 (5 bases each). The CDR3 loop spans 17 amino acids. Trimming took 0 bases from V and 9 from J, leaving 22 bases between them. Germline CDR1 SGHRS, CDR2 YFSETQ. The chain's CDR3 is CASSLASSLTLRGEQFF. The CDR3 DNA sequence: TGCGCCAGCAGCTTGGCCTCTAGCTTAACCCTTAGGGGTGAGCAGTTCTTC.

CDR3 residues: CASSLTSNQPQHF. DNA of the CDR3: TGTGCCAGCAGCTTAACTAGCAATCAGCCCCAGCATTTT. The chain carries TRBV7-7 and TRBJ1-5; D call uncertain. Germline values: CDR1 SSHAT, CDR2 FNYEAQ (reference sequence). Trimming left V 2 bases short and J 0 bases short, with 2 bases between. The CDR3 is made up of 13 amino acids. The full variable domain, rest sourced from reference TRBV7-7 and TRBJ1-5, is GAGVSQSPRYKVTKRGQDVTLRCDPISSHATLYWYQQALGQGPEFLTYFNYEAQPDKSGLPSDRFSAERPEGSISTLTIQRTEQRDSAMYRCASSLTSNQPQHFGDGTRLSIL.

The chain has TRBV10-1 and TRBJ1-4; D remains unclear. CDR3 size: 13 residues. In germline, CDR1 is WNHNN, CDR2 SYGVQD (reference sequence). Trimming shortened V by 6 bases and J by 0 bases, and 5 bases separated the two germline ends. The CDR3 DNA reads TGCGCCAGCAGGGGATCAACTAATGAAAAACTGTTTTTT. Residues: CASRGSTNEKLFF.

CDR3 in amino acids: CASSEFVYGYTF. The CDR3 DNA reads TGTGCCAGCAGTGAATTCGTGTATGGCTACACCTTC. The chain links TRBV2 to TRBJ1-2; no firm D call. V was pared by 2 bases and J by 5 bases, with 6 bases between. The CDR3 is 12 residues long. Germline-derived CDR1 and CDR2 are SNHLY and FYNNEI.

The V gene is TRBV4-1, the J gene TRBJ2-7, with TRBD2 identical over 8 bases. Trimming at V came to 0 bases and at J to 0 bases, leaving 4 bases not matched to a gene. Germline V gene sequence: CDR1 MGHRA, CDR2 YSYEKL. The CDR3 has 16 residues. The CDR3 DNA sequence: TGCGCCAGCAGCCAAGAGCGCGGGGGGCCCTCCTACGAGCAGTACTTC. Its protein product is CASSQERGGPSYEQYF.

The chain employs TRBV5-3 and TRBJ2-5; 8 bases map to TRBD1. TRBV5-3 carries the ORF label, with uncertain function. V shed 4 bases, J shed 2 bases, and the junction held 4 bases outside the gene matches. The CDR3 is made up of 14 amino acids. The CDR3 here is CARSHGQGQETQYF. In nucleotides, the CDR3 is TGTGCCAGAAGCCACGGACAGGGACAAGAGACCCAGTACTTC.

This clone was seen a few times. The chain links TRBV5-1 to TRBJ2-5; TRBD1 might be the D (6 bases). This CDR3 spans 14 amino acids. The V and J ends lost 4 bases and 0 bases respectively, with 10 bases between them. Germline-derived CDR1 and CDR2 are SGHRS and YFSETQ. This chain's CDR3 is CASSRDTYQETQYF. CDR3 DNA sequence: TGCGCCAGCAGCCGGGACACTTACCAAGAGACCCAGTACTTC.

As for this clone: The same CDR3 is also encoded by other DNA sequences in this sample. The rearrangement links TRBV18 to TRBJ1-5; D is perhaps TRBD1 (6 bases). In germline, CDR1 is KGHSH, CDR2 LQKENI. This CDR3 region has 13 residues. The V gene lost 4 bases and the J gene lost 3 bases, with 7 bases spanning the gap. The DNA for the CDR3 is TGTGCCAGCTCACGACAGGACAATCAGCCCCAGCATTTT. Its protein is CASSRQDNQPQHF.

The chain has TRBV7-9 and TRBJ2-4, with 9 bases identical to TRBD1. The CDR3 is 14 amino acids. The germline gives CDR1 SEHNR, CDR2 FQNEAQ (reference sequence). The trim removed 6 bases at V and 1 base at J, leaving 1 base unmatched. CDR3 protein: CASRGTGAKNIQYF. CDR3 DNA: TGTGCCAGCAGGGGGACAGGGGCCAAAAACATTCAGTACTTC.

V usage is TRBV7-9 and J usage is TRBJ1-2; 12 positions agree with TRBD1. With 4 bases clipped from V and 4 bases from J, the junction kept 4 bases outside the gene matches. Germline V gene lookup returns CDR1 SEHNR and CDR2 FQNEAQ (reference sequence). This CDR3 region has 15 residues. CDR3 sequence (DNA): TGTGCCAGCAGCTCGGGACAGGGGGCCGGCTATGGCTACACCTTC. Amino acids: CASSSGQGAGYGYTF. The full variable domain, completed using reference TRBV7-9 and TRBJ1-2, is DTGVSQNPRHKITKRGQNVTFRCDPISEHNRLYWYRQTLGQGPEFLTYFQNEAQLEKSRLLSDRFSAERPKGSFSTLEIQRTEQGDSAMYLCASSSGQGAGYGYTFGSGTRLTVV.

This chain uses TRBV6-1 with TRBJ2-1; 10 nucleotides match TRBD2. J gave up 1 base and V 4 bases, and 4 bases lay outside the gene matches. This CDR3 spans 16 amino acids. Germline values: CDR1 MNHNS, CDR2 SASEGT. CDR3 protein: CASSGIAGGSYNEQFF. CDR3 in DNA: TGTGCCAGCAGTGGGATAGCGGGGGGTTCCTACAATGAGCAGTTCTTC.

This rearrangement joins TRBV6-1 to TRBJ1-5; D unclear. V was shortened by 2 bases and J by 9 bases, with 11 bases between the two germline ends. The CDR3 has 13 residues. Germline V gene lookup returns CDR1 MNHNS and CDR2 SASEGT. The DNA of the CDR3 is TGTGCCAGCAGTGAAAGGGAATGGTGGCCCCAGCATTTT. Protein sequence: CASSEREWWPQHF.

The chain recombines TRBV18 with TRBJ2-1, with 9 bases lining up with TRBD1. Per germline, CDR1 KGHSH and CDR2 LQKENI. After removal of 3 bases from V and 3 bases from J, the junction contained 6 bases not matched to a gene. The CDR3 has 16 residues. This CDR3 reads CASSPGTGGLYNEQFF. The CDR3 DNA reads TGTGCCAGCTCACCTGGAACAGGGGGCCTCTACAATGAGCAGTTCTTC.

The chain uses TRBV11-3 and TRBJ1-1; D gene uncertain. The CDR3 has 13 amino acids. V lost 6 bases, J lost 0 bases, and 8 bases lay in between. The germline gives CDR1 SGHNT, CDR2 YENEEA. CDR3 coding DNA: TGTGCCAGCAGTAGAGAAATGAACACTGAAGCTTTCTTT. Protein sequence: CASSREMNTEAFF.

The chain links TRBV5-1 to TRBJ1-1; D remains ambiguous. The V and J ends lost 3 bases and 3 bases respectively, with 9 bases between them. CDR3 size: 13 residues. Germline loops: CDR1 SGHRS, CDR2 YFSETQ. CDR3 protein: CASSSRGHTEAFF. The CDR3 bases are TGCGCCAGCAGCTCCCGCGGACACACTGAAGCTTTCTTT.

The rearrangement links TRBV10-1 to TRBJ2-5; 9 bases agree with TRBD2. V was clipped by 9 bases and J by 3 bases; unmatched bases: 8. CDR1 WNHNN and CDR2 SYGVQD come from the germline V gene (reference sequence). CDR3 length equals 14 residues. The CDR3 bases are TGCGCCAGAACCACGGAGCGGGGGGAAGAGACCCAGTACTTC. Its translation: CARTTERGEETQYF.

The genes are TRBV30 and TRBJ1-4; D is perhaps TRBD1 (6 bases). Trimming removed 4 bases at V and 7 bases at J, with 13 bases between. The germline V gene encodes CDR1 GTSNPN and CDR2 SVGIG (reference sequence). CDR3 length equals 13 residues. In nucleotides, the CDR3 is TGTGCCTGGATGGGGGCTTTGGGTGAAAAACTGTTTTTT. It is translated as CAWMGALGEKLFF. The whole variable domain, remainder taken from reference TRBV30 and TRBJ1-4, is SQTIHQWPATLVQPVGSPLSLECTVEGTSNPNLYWYRQAAGRGLQLLFYSVGIGQISSEVPQNLSASRPQDRQFILSSKKLLLSDSGFYLCAWMGALGEKLFFGSGTQLSVL.

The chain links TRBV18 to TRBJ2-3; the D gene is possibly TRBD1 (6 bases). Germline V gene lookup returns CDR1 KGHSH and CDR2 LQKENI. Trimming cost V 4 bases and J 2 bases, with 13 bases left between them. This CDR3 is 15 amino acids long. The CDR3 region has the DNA TGTGCCAGCTCACGCGAGCAGGGGTCCACAGATACGCAGTATTTT. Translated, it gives CASSREQGSTDTQYF.

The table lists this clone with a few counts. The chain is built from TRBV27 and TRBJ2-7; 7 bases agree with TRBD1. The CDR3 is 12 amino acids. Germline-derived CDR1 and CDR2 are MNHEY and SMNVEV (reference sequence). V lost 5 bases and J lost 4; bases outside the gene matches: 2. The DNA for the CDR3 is TGTGCCAGCAGTAGACAGGGTTACGAGCAGTACTTC. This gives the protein CASSRQGYEQYF.

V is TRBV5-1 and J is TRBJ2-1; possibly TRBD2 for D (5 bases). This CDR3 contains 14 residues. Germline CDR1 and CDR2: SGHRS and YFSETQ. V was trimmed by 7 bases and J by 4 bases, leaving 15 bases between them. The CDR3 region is CASQAPDSYNEQFF. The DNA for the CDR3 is TGCGCCAGCCAAGCCCCGGACTCTTACAATGAGCAGTTCTTC.

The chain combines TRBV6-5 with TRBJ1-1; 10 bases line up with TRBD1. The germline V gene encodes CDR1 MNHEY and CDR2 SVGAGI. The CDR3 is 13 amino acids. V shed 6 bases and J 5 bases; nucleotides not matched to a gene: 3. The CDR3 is CASRPDRGTEAFF. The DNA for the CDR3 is TGTGCCAGCAGGCCGGACAGGGGGACTGAAGCTTTCTTT.

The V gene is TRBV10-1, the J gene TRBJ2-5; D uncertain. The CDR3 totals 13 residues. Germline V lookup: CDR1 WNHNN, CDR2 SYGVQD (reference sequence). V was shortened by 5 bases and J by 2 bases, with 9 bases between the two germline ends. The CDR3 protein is CASSSTLQETQYF. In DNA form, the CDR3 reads TGCGCCAGCAGTTCGACGTTGCAAGAGACCCAGTACTTC.

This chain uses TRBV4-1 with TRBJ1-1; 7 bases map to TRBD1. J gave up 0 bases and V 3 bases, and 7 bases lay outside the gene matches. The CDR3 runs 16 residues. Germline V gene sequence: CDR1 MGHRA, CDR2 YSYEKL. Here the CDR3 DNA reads TGCGCCAGCAGCCACCCCCGACAGGGCCTGAACACTGAAGCTTTCTTT. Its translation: CASSHPRQGLNTEAFF.

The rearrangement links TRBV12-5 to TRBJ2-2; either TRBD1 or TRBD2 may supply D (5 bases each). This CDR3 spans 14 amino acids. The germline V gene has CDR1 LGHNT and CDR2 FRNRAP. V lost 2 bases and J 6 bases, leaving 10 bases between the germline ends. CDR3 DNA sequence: TGTGCTAGTGGTTTGCCGGGGACCCCCGGGGAGCTGTTTTTT. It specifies CASGLPGTPGELFF.

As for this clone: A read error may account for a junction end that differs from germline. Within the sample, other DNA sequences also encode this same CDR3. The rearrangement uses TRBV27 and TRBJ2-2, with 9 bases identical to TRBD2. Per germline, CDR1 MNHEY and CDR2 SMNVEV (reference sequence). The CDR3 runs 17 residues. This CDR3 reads CASSSETRGGRTGELFF. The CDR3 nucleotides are TGCGCCAGCAGTTCAGAAACGCGGGGGGGCCGGACCGGGGAGCTGTTTTTT.

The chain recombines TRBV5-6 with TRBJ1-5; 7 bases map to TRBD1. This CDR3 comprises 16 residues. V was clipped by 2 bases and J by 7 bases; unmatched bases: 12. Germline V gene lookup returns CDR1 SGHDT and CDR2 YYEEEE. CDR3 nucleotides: TGTGCCAGCAGCTTTGATGGGACAGTGGGAGAGCAGCCCCAGCATTTT. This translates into CASSFDGTVGEQPQHF.

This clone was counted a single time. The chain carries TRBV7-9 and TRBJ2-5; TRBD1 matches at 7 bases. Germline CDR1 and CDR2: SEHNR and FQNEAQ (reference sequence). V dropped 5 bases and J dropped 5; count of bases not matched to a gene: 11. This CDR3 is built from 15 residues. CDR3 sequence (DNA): TGTGCCAGCAGCCCGGGGACAGTGCCTTCTGAGACCCAGTACTTC. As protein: CASSPGTVPSETQYF.

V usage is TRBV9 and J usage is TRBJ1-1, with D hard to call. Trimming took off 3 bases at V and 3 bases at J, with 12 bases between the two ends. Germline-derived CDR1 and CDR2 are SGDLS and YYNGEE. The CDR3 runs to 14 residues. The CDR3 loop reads CASSAGVADTEAFF. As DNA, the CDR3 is TGTGCCAGCAGCGCTGGGGTTGCGGACACTGAAGCTTTCTTT.

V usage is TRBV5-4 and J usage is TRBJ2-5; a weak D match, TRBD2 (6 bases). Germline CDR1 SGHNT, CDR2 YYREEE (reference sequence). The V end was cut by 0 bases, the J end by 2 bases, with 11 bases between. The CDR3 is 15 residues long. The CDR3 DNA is TGTGCCAGCAGCTTGGCTAGCGAGGGTCAAGAGACCCAGTACTTC. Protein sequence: CASSLASEGQETQYF.

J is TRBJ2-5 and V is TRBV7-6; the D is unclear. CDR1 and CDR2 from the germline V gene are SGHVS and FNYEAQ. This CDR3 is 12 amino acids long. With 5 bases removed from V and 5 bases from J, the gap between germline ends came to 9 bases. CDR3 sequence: CASSRAGETQYF. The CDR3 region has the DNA TGTGCCAGCAGCCGCGCCGGTGAGACCCAGTACTTC. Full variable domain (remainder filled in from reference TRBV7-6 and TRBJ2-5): GAGVSQSPRYKVTKRGQDVALRCDPISGHVSLYWYRQALGQGPEFLTYFNYEAQQDKSGLPNDRFSAERPEGSISTLTIQRTEQRDSAMYRCASSRAGETQYFGPGTRLLVL.